Reported below is one T cell receptor (beta chain). Its antigen is not identified. There are 15 residues in the CDR3. Germline CDR1 SNHLY, CDR2 FYNNEI. Trimming removed 3 bases from V and 1 base from J, with 10 bases in between. The table came from immunoSEQ multiplex PCR; TCRdb's copy has only in-frame clones and leaves some out. The table shows 23,000 or so clones, with roughly 90% occurring only once. The sample originates from a study of lymphopenia after photon versus proton radiotherapy. Broader study findings: Photon-treated patients lost naive T cells and TCR diversity; proton-treated stayed stable. Post-nadir diversity loss with photons came from oligoclonal expansion, particularly CD8+ Temra cells. Survival link was tested only in deceased patients; proton benefit remains a possibility.

Sequences were derived from peripheral blood, sampled from a patient treated with photon-based radiotherapy. The chain recombines TRBV2 with TRBJ1-5; D perhaps matches TRBD1 (5 bases). The clonotype originates from a man in his fifties or sixties with gastric cancer. CDR3 nucleotide sequence: TGTGCCAGCAGTGAGGGCAGGGCAAGCAATCAGCCCCAGCATTTT. Its translation: CASSEGRASNQPQHF.